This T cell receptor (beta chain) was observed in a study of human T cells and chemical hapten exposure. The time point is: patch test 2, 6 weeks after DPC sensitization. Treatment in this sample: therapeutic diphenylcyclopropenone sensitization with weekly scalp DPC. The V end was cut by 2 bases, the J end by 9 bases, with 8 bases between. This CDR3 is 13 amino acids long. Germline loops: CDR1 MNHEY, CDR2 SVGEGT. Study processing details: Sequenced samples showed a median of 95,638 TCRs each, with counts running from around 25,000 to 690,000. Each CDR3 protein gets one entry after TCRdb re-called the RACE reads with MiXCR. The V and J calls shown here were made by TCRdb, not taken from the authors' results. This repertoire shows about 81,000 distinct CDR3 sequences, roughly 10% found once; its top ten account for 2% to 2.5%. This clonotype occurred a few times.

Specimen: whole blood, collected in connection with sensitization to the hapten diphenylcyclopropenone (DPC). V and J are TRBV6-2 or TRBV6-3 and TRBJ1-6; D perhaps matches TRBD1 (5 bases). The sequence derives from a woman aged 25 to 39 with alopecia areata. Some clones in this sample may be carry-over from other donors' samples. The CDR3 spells CASSYGDRSPLHF. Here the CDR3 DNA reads TGTGCCAGCAGTTACGGGGACCGTTCACCCCTCCACTTT.